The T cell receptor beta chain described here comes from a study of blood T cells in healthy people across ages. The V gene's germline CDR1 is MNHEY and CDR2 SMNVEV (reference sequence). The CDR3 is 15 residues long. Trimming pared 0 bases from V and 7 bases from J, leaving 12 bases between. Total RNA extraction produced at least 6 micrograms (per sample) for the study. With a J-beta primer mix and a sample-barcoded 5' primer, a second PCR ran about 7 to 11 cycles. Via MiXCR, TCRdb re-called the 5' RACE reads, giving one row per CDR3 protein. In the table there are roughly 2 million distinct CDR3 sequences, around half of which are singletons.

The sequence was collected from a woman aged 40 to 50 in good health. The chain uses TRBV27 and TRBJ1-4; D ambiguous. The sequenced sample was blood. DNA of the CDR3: TGTGCCAGCAGTTTATCACCCTTTCCTAGTGAAAAACTGTTTTTT. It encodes CASSLSPFPSEKLFF.